This is a list of T cell receptor beta chains from one sample in a study of PD-1 blockade in classical Hodgkin lymphoma. The method was immunoSEQ multiplex PCR; TCRdb's version includes in-frame clones alone and lacks a portion of them. The sample consists of tens of thousands of clones, around four fifths of them appearing once. Sequenced material: peripheral blood mononuclear cells (PBMCs), taken before the second cycle of nivolumab. These receptors originate from a human donor with classical Hodgkin lymphoma. Each CDR3 is given with its conserved first and last residue. D genes are given only for firm matches. Clone sizes are given selectively: once, few, many, or a class where the clone is expanded.

>TRBV12-5|TRBJ1-2|NA|NA
CASGLEVGGQSNDERGVNGYTF
TGTGCTAGTGGTTTGGAGGTCGGGGGACAATCAAACGACGAGAGAGGGGTTAATGGCTACACCTTC
>TRBV4-3|TRBJ2-2|NA|TRBD2
CASSQRVGTSGTGELFF
TGCGCCAGCAGCCAGCGTGTGGGGACTAGCGGCACCGGGGAGCTGTTTTTT
>TRBV6-1|TRBJ1-2|NA|NA
CASRGGGFGYTF
TGTGCCAGCAGGGGCGGGGGCTTTGGCTACACCTTC
>TRBV5-6|TRBJ2-7|NA|NA
CASSLQPYEQYF
TGTGCCAGCAGCTTGCAACCGTACGAGCAGTACTTC
>TRBV12-5|TRBJ2-6|NA|NA
CASGLSGKDSGANVLTF
TGTGCTAGTGGGTTGTCAGGGAAGGACTCTGGGGCCAACGTCCTGACTTTC
>TRBV5-6|TRBJ2-6|NA|TRBD1
CASSHTQGAGANVLTF
TGTGCCAGCAGCCATACACAGGGGGCCGGGGCCAACGTCCTGACTTTC
>TRBV7-9|TRBJ1-4|few|TRBD1
CASSAGQGDNEKLFF
TGTGCCAGCAGCGCGGGACAGGGCGACAATGAAAAACTGTTTTTT
>TRBV6-5|TRBJ2-2|NA|NA
CASTAGAGELFF
TGTGCCAGCACGGCAGGGGCCGGGGAGCTGTTTTTT
>TRBV2|TRBJ2-7|NA|TRBD1
CASSDRTGGNEQYF
TGTGCCAGCAGTGATAGGACAGGGGGCAACGAGCAGTACTTC
>TRBV9|TRBJ2-2|NA|NA
CASSVDVGELFF
TGTGCCAGCAGCGTAGATGTCGGGGAGCTGTTTTTT
>TRBV11-3|TRBJ1-1|once|NA
CASSLGPEGAEAFF
TGTGCCAGCAGCTTAGGGCCAGAGGGGGCTGAAGCTTTCTTT
>TRBV11-3|TRBJ2-1|NA|TRBD1
CASSLGTGGLVEQFF
TGTGCCAGCAGCTTAGGGACAGGGGGGTTGGTTGAGCAGTTCTTC
>TRBV13|TRBJ2-3|NA|NA
CASSLLGDFSSTDTQYF
TGTGCCAGCAGCCTATTAGGGGACTTTTCTAGCACAGATACGCAGTATTTT
>TRBV9|TRBJ2-3|NA|TRBD2
CASSTGGGFSTDTQYF
TGTGCCAGTTCAACTGGCGGGGGATTTAGCACAGATACGCAGTATTTT
>TRBV11-2|TRBJ2-3|NA|TRBD1
CASSLGQGVADTQYF
TGTGCCAGCAGCTTAGGTCAGGGGGTAGCAGATACGCAGTATTTT
>TRBV18|TRBJ1-3|NA|NA
CASSPTLGQGPGNTIYF
TGTGCCAGCTCACCTACCCTCGGCCAGGGGCCTGGAAACACCATATATTTT
>TRBV7-2|TRBJ2-2|NA|NA
CASSLVPNTGELFF
TGTGCCAGCAGCTTAGTCCCGAACACCGGGGAGCTGTTTTTT
>TRBV12-5|TRBJ2-1|NA|TRBD1
CASGLVLGQGFYNEQFF
TGTGCTAGTGGTTTGGTACTGGGACAGGGTTTTTACAATGAGCAGTTCTTC
>TRBV2|TRBJ1-5|NA|TRBD1
CASSEVHTGGDQPQHF
TGTGCCAGCAGTGAAGTGCATACAGGGGGAGATCAGCCCCAGCATTTT
>TRBV4-2|TRBJ2-6|NA|TRBD1
CASSRTGTGGGSGANVLTF
TGTGCCAGCAGCCGAACCGGGACAGGGGGCGGGAGTGGGGCCAACGTCCTGACTTTC
>TRBV5-1|TRBJ1-3|NA|TRBD1
CASSSRQGGPFGNTIYF
TGCGCCAGCAGCTCGAGACAGGGGGGCCCCTTTGGAAACACCATATATTTT
>TRBV6-6|TRBJ2-7|NA|TRBD1
CASSPGTGGRDEQYF
TGTGCCAGCAGCCCCGGGACAGGGGGCAGGGACGAGCAGTACTTC
>TRBV9|TRBJ2-7|NA|NA
CASTPSSRGLGYEQYF
TGTGCCAGCACCCCGTCGTCACGGGGACTCGGCTACGAGCAGTACTTC
>TRBV6-1|TRBJ1-2|once|TRBD1
CASRRQGGYTF
TGTGCCAGCCGGAGACAGGGTGGCTACACCTTC
>TRBV7-9|TRBJ1-4|NA|TRBD1
CASSYGQATNEKLFF
TGTGCCAGCAGCTACGGACAGGCAACTAATGAAAAACTGTTTTTT
>TRBV19|TRBJ1-2|NA|TRBD1
CASGQGNYGYTF
TGTGCCAGTGGACAGGGGAACTATGGCTACACCTTC
>TRBV19|TRBJ2-2|NA|NA
CASSIDSPRTGELFF
TGTGCCAGTAGTATAGATTCGCCCCGCACCGGGGAGCTGTTTTTT
>TRBV28|TRBJ1-2|NA|NA
CASSPGGASYGYTF
TGTGCCAGCAGCCCCGGGGGAGCGAGCTATGGCTACACCTTC
>TRBV19|TRBJ2-3|few|TRBD1
CASSTPGQGTNTDTQYF
TGTGCCAGTAGTACCCCGGGACAGGGGACCAACACAGATACGCAGTATTTT
>TRBV6-4|TRBJ2-3|once|TRBD2
CASSDGTSGTDTQYF
TGTGCCAGCAGTGACGGGACTAGCGGCACAGATACGCAGTATTTT
>TRBV15|TRBJ2-1|NA|TRBD2
CATSRVSGRYNEQFF
TGTGCCACCAGCAGAGTTAGCGGGAGGTACAATGAGCAGTTCTTC